Each of the 26 T cell receptor beta chains below was sequenced from the same sample in a study of T-cell memory formation after mild COVID-19 listed by TCRdb under 2021. The protocol used for the library was 5' RACE. Sequencer: Illumina NovaSeq 6000. TCRdb reanalyzed the raw reads on its own, using fastp at Q25 for trimming and MiXCR for clone calling, and kept in-frame beta chains. Here each entry gathers all rows of one CDR3 protein and keeps the most common genes and DNA. Recorded for this sample are approximately 60,000 distinct CDR3 sequences; more than 8% of them occurred a single time. The top ten hold 0.9% to 1.5% of the sample. Material: PBMCs or a T cell subset sorted from them (not recorded which). All receptors come from a young man who had mild COVID-19 (a few samples of this study predate the infection). The sample titles of this study are shuffled in the database, so cell type and time point are left out; the donor was told from shared clones.

The rearrangement joins TRBV5-1 to TRBJ1-4; D uncertain. Germline V gene data show CDR1 as SGHRS and CDR2 as YFSETQ. V lost 4 bases to trimming and J lost 8 bases, with 21 bases between them. The CDR3 has 16 amino acids. The CDR3 DNA reads as TGCGCCAGCAGCAAAAGCCCGGGCCTTACACGGGAAAAACTGTTTTTT. Its protein product is CASSKSPGLTREKLFF.

This chain uses TRBV12-3 or TRBV12-4 with TRBJ2-5; 10 nucleotides match TRBD2. Trimming removed 2 bases from V and 5 bases from J; junction bases left unmatched: 8. This CDR3 region has 16 residues. CDR3 sequence (DNA): TGTGCCAGCAGTTTAAGCAGCGGGGGGGCCTGGGAGACCCAGTACTTC. Its translation: CASSLSSGGAWETQYF.

This clonotype was detected only a few times. The chain recombines TRBV5-4 with TRBJ1-6; D uncertain. Germline values: CDR1 SGHNT, CDR2 YYREEE (reference sequence). The length of the CDR3 is 12 residues. Trimming cost V 3 bases and J 15 bases, with 13 bases left between them. The DNA for the CDR3 is TGTGCCAGCAGCTCTTCGGACGGGGTCCTCCACTTT. Its protein product is CASSSSDGVLHF.

In this sample, this clonotype turned up many times. This sequence joins TRBV5-1 and TRBJ1-2; 7 nucleotides agree with TRBD1. Germline-derived CDR1 and CDR2 are SGHRS and YFSETQ. This CDR3 region has 15 residues. The V segment lost 5 bases and the J segment 3 bases; nucleotides outside the gene matches: 10. Here the CDR3 reads CASSKDGQDYYGYTF. The CDR3 DNA is TGCGCCAGCAGTAAGGACGGACAGGACTACTATGGCTACACCTTC.

The chain carries TRBV5-1 and TRBJ2-1, with 8 bases that match TRBD2. CDR1 and CDR2 from the germline V gene are SGHRS and YFSETQ. Unmatched junction bases numbered 9, after V lost 4 bases and J lost 0 bases. The CDR3 spans 17 residues. CDR3 residues: CASSPGGTLSSYNEQFF. CDR3 nucleotides: TGCGCCAGCAGCCCGGGGGGGACTCTGAGCTCCTACAATGAGCAGTTCTTC.

This clonotype was seen a handful of times. The rearrangement joins TRBV7-3 to TRBJ2-5, with 16 nucleotides matching TRBD2. V lost 5 bases and J lost 5; bases outside the gene matches: 11. Per germline, CDR1 SGHTA and CDR2 FQGTGA. CDR3 length: 18 amino acids. CDR3 sequence (DNA): TGTGCCAGCAGCCCGGGGACTAGCGGGGGGGCCCGTGTGGAGACCCAGTACTTC. Translation gives CASSPGTSGGARVETQYF.

The table lists this clonotype with many counts. The chain couples TRBV28 to TRBJ2-3; TRBD2 agrees at 11 bases. The germline V gene encodes CDR1 MDHEN and CDR2 SYDVKM. The CDR3 is made up of 13 amino acids. V shed 5 bases and J 11 bases; nucleotides not matched to a gene: 6. CDR3 residues: CASSPELAGGQYF. The CDR3 DNA reads as TGTGCCAGCAGTCCCGAGCTAGCGGGGGGGCAGTATTTT.

The rearrangement joins TRBV2 to TRBJ2-4, with 10 bases matching TRBD1. CDR3 length equals 16 residues. Trimming at V came to 5 bases and at J to 2 bases, leaving 6 bases not matched to a gene. Germline CDR1 SNHLY, CDR2 FYNNEI. DNA for the CDR3: TGTGCCAGCAGTAGCCGGGACAGGGGTTCCAAAAACATTCAGTACTTC. Translating it yields CASSSRDRGSKNIQYF. The full variable domain, completed using reference TRBV2 and TRBJ2-4, is EPEVTQTPSHQVTQMGQEVILRCVPISNHLYFYWYRQILGQKVEFLVSFYNNEISEKSEIFDDQFSVERPDGSNFTLKIRSTKLEDSAMYFCASSSRDRGSKNIQYFGAGTRLSVL.

By share of the sample, this clonotype is medium-sized. V and J are TRBV5-1 and TRBJ2-5; the D call may be TRBD1 or TRBD2 (5 bases each). CDR1 is SGHRS and CDR2 is YFSETQ in the germline V gene. The CDR3 covers 13 residues. V was trimmed by 1 base and J by 3 bases, leaving 7 bases between them. DNA of the CDR3: TGCGCCAGCAGCTTGAGAGGGGAAGAGACCCAGTACTTC. Protein product: CASSLRGEETQYF.

This clonotype appeared many times. The rearrangement links TRBV10-3 to TRBJ2-7; D perhaps matches TRBD2 (6 bases). This CDR3 comprises 15 residues. Germline CDR1 is ENHRY and CDR2 is SYGVKD. The V end was cut by 3 bases, the J end by 3 bases, with 15 bases between. In DNA, the CDR3 is TGTGCCATCAGTGACCCGGGACTTCCTAACTACGAGCAGTACTTC. Amino acids: CAISDPGLPNYEQYF.

The chain has TRBV4-3 and TRBJ2-3; 7 bases agree with TRBD2. V lost 0 bases, J lost 1 base, and 4 bases stayed unmatched. In germline, CDR1 is LGHNA, CDR2 YSLEER. The CDR3 runs to 16 residues. This CDR3 reads CASSQESGARTDTQYF. The CDR3 region has the DNA TGCGCCAGCAGCCAAGAAAGCGGGGCCCGCACAGATACGCAGTATTTT.

V is TRBV11-2 and J is TRBJ1-2; D remains unclear. Trimming stripped 0 bases from V and 8 bases from J, with 22 bases between. Germline V gives CDR1 SGHAT, CDR2 FQNNGV. CDR3 length equals 17 residues. CDR3 DNA: TGTGCCAGCAGCTTAGAGGGCGCAGCCTACTCTCTATTCGGCTACACCTTC. This codes for CASSLEGAAYSLFGYTF.

This clonotype showed up just a few times. This chain uses TRBV9 with TRBJ2-7; 8 bases fit TRBD2. J was trimmed by 0 bases and V by 3 bases; bases with no gene match: 5. The CDR3 loop spans 15 amino acids. CDR1 and CDR2 (germline): SGDLS, YYNGEE. As DNA, the CDR3 is TGTGCCAGCAGCGAAGGGCTAGCGGGCTCCTACGAGCAGTACTTC. Translating gives CASSEGLAGSYEQYF.

This clonotype occurred a few times. The chain combines TRBV2 with TRBJ1-2; 7 bases match TRBD1. The CDR3 is 14 amino acids. Germline V gene sequence: CDR1 SNHLY, CDR2 FYNNEI. Trimming cost V 7 bases and J 5 bases; bases outside gene matches: 10. The CDR3 reads CASIDREAGYGYTF. Here the CDR3 DNA reads TGTGCCAGCATCGACAGGGAGGCTGGATATGGCTACACCTTC.

This clonotype was recorded a few times. This chain uses TRBV19 with TRBJ2-3; possibly TRBD2 for D (5 bases). Trimming stripped 3 bases from V and 0 bases from J, with 13 bases between. Per the germline V gene, CDR1 is LNHDA and CDR2 is SQIVND (reference sequence). The CDR3 consists of 16 residues. The CDR3 is CASSIRAGLSTDTQYF. As DNA, the CDR3 is TGTGCCAGTAGTATTAGGGCAGGACTTAGCACAGATACGCAGTATTTT.

This clonotype was seen only a few times. Here the CDR3 DNA reads TGTGCCAGCAGCTTAAGGTCTCTCACTGGAAAGACCCAGTACTTC. It translates to CASSLRSLTGKTQYF. The chain has TRBV12-3 or TRBV12-4 and TRBJ2-5; D gene unclear. With 6 bases removed from V and 6 bases from J, the gap between germline ends came to 20 bases. CDR3 length equals 15 residues.

This clonotype occurred many times. V is TRBV4-1 and J is TRBJ2-1; 8 bases fit TRBD2. Germline lookup yields CDR1 MGHRA and CDR2 YSYEKL. Germline trimming cut 0 bases from V and 2 bases from J; bases unmatched to any gene: 12. This CDR3 is 19 amino acids long. CDR3 DNA sequence: TGCGCCAGCAGCCAAGATCGAGCGGGGGCGCACCAGACCTACAATGAGCAGTTCTTC. Its protein is CASSQDRAGAHQTYNEQFF.

This clonotype has a count of ten or more. The rearrangement joins TRBV7-9 to TRBJ2-3; D may be TRBD1 or TRBD2 (5 bases each). The germline gives CDR1 SEHNR, CDR2 FQNEAQ (reference sequence). V shed 7 bases and J shed 6 bases, with 20 bases lying between them. The CDR3 loop spans 15 amino acids. The CDR3 sequence is CASIPAASGRDTQYF. The CDR3 DNA follows: TGTGCCAGCATCCCCGCCGCCTCGGGGCGGGATACGCAGTATTTT. The whole variable domain, remainder taken from reference TRBV7-9 and TRBJ2-3, is DTGVSQNPRHKITKRGQNVTFRCDPISEHNRLYWYRQTLGQGPEFLTYFQNEAQLEKSRLLSDRFSAERPKGSFSTLEIQRTEQGDSAMYLCASIPAASGRDTQYFGPGTRLTVL.

J is TRBJ1-4 and V is TRBV7-2; D remains ambiguous. V was shortened by 2 bases and J by 7 bases, with 14 bases between the two germline ends. CDR3 length: 15 residues. Germline V gene lookup returns CDR1 SGHTA and CDR2 FQGNSA. The CDR3 region has the DNA TGTGCCAGCAGCTTACGCCGGTCGTTGGGTGAAAAACTGTTTTTT. This translates into CASSLRRSLGEKLFF.

This clonotype was observed at least ten times. This chain connects TRBV5-1 to TRBJ2-1; 12 bases agree with TRBD2. The V and J ends lost 2 bases and 4 bases, in that order; junction bases with no gene match: 1. Germline CDR1 and CDR2: SGHRS and YFSETQ. This CDR3 is built from 15 residues. The CDR3 DNA sequence: TGCGCCAGCAGCTTCGGGACTAGCGGGTACAATGAGCAGTTCTTC. This codes for CASSFGTSGYNEQFF.

This clonotype was seen repeatedly, ten times or more. The chain has TRBV7-2 and TRBJ2-5, with D possibly TRBD2 on 5 matching bases. V was pared by 3 bases and J by 5 bases, with 10 bases between. Germline values: CDR1 SGHTA, CDR2 FQGNSA. CDR3 length equals 13 residues. This CDR3 reads CASSLGRGETQYF. Here the CDR3 DNA reads TGTGCCAGCAGCTTGGGCCGAGGGGAGACCCAGTACTTC.

This clonotype was observed many times. The rearrangement links TRBV5-5 to TRBJ2-6; D is possibly TRBD1 (5 bases). This CDR3 contains 15 residues. V gave up 2 bases and J gave up 4 bases, with 10 bases separating them. CDR1 is SGHKS, CDR2 YYEKEE, per germline (reference sequence). The DNA for the CDR3 is TGTGCCAGCAGCTTTCTAAGGGGCGGGGCCAACGTCCTGACTTTC. The encoded protein is CASSFLRGGANVLTF.

This sequence joins TRBV11-2 and TRBJ1-1; D unclear. The V end was cut by 6 bases, the J end by 2 bases, with 22 bases between. The CDR3 is 17 amino acids. Germline CDR1 SGHAT, CDR2 FQNNGV. CDR3 nucleotides: TGTGCCAGCAGGAGGGTAGGCAGGAGTGTTCCCAACACTGAAGCTTTCTTT. Translation: CASRRVGRSVPNTEAFF.

The CDR3 bases are TGTGCCAGCAGCCCGGTCAGCTCGAGCTCCTACAATGAGCAGTTCTTC. It codes for CASSPVSSSSYNEQFF. The V and J genes are TRBV3-1 and TRBJ2-1; no clear D gene. CDR1 and CDR2 from the germline V gene are LGHDT and YNNKEL (reference sequence). Trimming took 4 bases from V and 0 from J, leaving 13 bases between them. This CDR3 has 16 amino acids.

Many counts were recorded for this clonotype. The chain is built from TRBV4-1 and TRBJ2-7; perhaps TRBD1 as D (7 bases). Between the trimmed V and J ends, which lost 2 bases and 2 bases, there was a span of 13 bases. Looked up from germline, CDR1 is MGHRA and CDR2 is YSYEKL. This CDR3 spans 15 amino acids. CDR3 sequence (DNA): TGCGCCAGCAGCCAACGCCAGGGGGGACCCTACGAGCAGTACTTC. Translation: CASSQRQGGPYEQYF.

This clonotype was recorded many times. The chain carries TRBV6-8 and TRBJ2-1; D possibly uses TRBD1 or TRBD2 (8 bases each). This CDR3 spans 18 amino acids. Germline CDR1 MNHGY, CDR2 SAAAGT. V gave up 5 bases and J gave up 4 bases, with 24 bases separating them. The chain's CDR3 is CASSTTGVSASGYNEQFF. The CDR3 nucleotides are TGTGCCAGCAGTACGACAGGGGTTTCGGCTAGCGGGTACAATGAGCAGTTCTTC.